This T cell receptor beta chain emerged from a study of shared clonotypes between healthy human individuals. In the study overall: Each donor contributed plates that comprised three CD4 naive, three CD4 memory, two CD8 naive and one CD8 memory.

Produced via immunoSEQ multiplex PCR; TCRdb's table is partial and in-frame only. The repertoire holds about 680,000 clones, about two thirds seen once, with about 1.8% in the top ten. In this sample, this clone turned up a few times. Germline CDR1 and CDR2: MDHEN and SYDVKM. V was trimmed by 2 bases and J by 7 bases, leaving 21 bases between them. The CDR3 covers 17 residues. Only Caucasian adults living in Nashville, Tennessee served as donors. The sequence was obtained from a young woman in good health. Sequencing was carried out using memory CD4+ T cells sorted from blood. Indicated subset: CD45RA-negative fraction. V is TRBV28 and J is TRBJ1-5, with D tentatively TRBD1 (6 bases). CDR3 nucleotide sequence: TGTGCCAGCAGTTTAATAAAACTTGTCAGGGGTGGCCAGCCCCAGCATTTT. Amino acid sequence: CASSLIKLVRGGQPQHF.